This T cell receptor (beta chain) was documented in a study of blood T cell repertoires in COVID-19. Whole-study context: Some COVID-19 samples were acute and others convalescent; all came from the United States, Italy and Spain. T cells, B-cell-depleted T cells, or PBMCs provided the cDNA or gDNA that served as material.

In the original analysis: Nucleated cell number was recorded as an estimate derived from reference gene primer amplification. The repertoire was sequenced with immunoSEQ multiplex PCR; TCRdb's copy has only in-frame clones and lacks some. The V and J calls and clone size are taken from that table; D and trimming were inferred from the DNA. The repertoire includes under 200,000 clones, about nine tenths of them detected once, and roughly 25% sits in the top ten. With 2 bases removed from V and 2 bases from J, the gap between germline ends came to 10 bases. Germline V gives CDR1 SGHAT, CDR2 FQDESV (reference sequence). CDR3 length: 15 residues.

The clonotype comes from a man in his 60s with acute or convalescent COVID-19. The chain joins TRBV11-1 to TRBJ2-1; weak D call: TRBD1 (5 bases). The sequenced material came from peripheral blood. CDR3 nucleotide sequence: TGTGCCAGCAGCTTAAGGGGCGACCCCTACAATGAGCAGTTCTTC. This sequence encodes CASSLRGDPYNEQFF. Full variable domain (outside the CDR3, taken from reference TRBV11-1 and TRBJ2-1): EAEVAQSPRYKITEKSQAVAFWCDPISGHATLYWYRQILGQGPELLVQFQDESVVDDSQLPKDRFSAERLKGVDSTLKIQPAELGDSAMYLCASSLRGDPYNEQFFGPGTRLTVL.